A single sample gave rise to the 14 T cell receptor beta chains below, sequenced in a study of resident and recirculating memory T cells in vitiligo. Sequencing was performed with immunoSEQ multiplex PCR; in TCRdb, only in-frame clones are kept and a portion is missing. The table has tens of thousands of clones, about 92% seen once. The sample was blood. These receptors were taken from a male donor with vitiligo.

The count of this clone is one. The chain couples TRBV27 to TRBJ2-3; D may be TRBD2 (7 bases). The V and J ends lost 2 bases and 1 base respectively, with 16 bases between them. This CDR3 spans 17 amino acids. Germline V gene data show CDR1 as MNHEY and CDR2 as SMNVEV (reference sequence). This CDR3 reads CASSLIFGGLGTDTQYF. The CDR3 DNA reads TGTGCCAGCAGTTTAATCTTCGGGGGGCTGGGCACAGATACGCAGTATTTT.

The CDR3 is CASSRQLAANTGELFF. The CDR3 nucleotides read TGTGCCAGCAGCCGACAACTAGCGGCGAACACCGGGGAGCTGTTTTTT. The gene calls are TRBV11-2 and TRBJ2-2, with TRBD2 matching over 8 bases. The CDR3 has 16 residues. After removal of 5 bases from V and 0 bases from J, the junction contained 5 bases not matched to a gene. The germline gives CDR1 SGHAT, CDR2 FQNNGV.

The CDR3 DNA sequence: TGCAGCGTTGAGCTACAGGGTCCAGGGGCCAACGTCCTGACTTTC. This encodes CSVELQGPGANVLTF. The chain recombines TRBV29-1 with TRBJ2-6, with D maybe TRBD1 (6 bases). Trimming removed 3 bases at V and 4 bases at J, with 13 bases between. CDR3 length: 15 residues. The germline V gene has CDR1 SQVTM and CDR2 ANQGSEA.

The chain uses TRBV11-2 and TRBJ2-7; TRBD2 might be the D (6 bases). The germline gives CDR1 SGHAT, CDR2 FQNNGV. CDR3 length equals 15 residues. Trimming shortened V by 4 bases and J by 5 bases, and 18 bases separated the two germline ends. The CDR3 DNA sequence: TGTGCCAGCAGCTCGTCCTCGGGACTCGGGAACGAGCAGTACTTC. This encodes CASSSSSGLGNEQYF.

This chain connects TRBV7-8 to TRBJ1-4; D remains ambiguous. Trimming shortened V by 5 bases and J by 6 bases, and 16 bases separated the two germline ends. The germline gives CDR1 SGHVS, CDR2 FQNEAQ. This CDR3 is built from 15 residues. CDR3 protein: CASSLAPGSHEKLFF. Written as DNA, the CDR3 is TGTGCCAGCAGCCTTGCCCCGGGATCCCATGAAAAACTGTTTTTT.

The chain combines TRBV5-1 with TRBJ2-3, with D possibly being TRBD2 (6 bases). The length of the CDR3 is 14 residues. Germline assignment: CDR1 SGHRS and CDR2 YFSETQ. Trimming took off 4 bases at V and 2 bases at J, with 11 bases between the two ends. In DNA form, the CDR3 reads TGCGCCAGCAGCGGGGGGACCATCACAGATACGCAGTATTTT. It specifies CASSGGTITDTQYF. The whole variable domain, filled in from reference TRBV5-1 and TRBJ2-3, reads KAGVTQTPRYLIKTRGQQVTLSCSPISGHRSVSWYQQTPGQGLQFLFEYFSETQRNKGNFPGRFSGRQFSNSRSEMNVSTLELGDSALYLCASSGGTITDTQYFGPGTRLTVL.

The chain uses TRBV13 and TRBJ2-7, with 10 bases fitting TRBD2. V shed 0 bases, J shed 5 bases, and the junction held 7 bases outside the gene matches. Per the germline V gene, CDR1 is PRHDT and CDR2 is FYEKMQ (reference sequence). The CDR3 contains 16 residues. The DNA of the CDR3 is TGTGCCAGCAGCTTAGGTTCTAGCGGGGGCCCCCACGAGCAGTACTTC. Encoded protein: CASSLGSSGGPHEQYF.

This chain links TRBV7-6 with TRBJ2-2; D possibly corresponds to TRBD1 (5 bases). This CDR3 comprises 15 residues. Trimming stripped 7 bases from V and 5 bases from J, with 17 bases between. CDR1 is SGHVS and CDR2 is FNYEAQ in the germline V gene. The DNA for the CDR3 is TGTGCCAGCAAGCCCCAGGACAATCCAACCGGGGAGCTGTTTTTT. This codes for CASKPQDNPTGELFF.

This chain links TRBV28 with TRBJ2-7; D is unresolved. Germline assignment: CDR1 MDHEN and CDR2 SYDVKM. The CDR3 is 12 residues long. Trimming removed 3 bases at V and 2 bases at J, with 5 bases between. CDR3: CASSFQTYEQYF. CDR3 nucleotide sequence: TGTGCCAGCAGTTTTCAGACCTACGAGCAGTACTTC.

The rearrangement links TRBV7-3 to TRBJ2-2; tentative D call: TRBD2 (6 bases). Trimming took off 2 bases at V and 7 bases at J, with 14 bases between the two ends. Germline V gives CDR1 SGHTA, CDR2 FQGTGA. CDR3 length: 15 amino acids. This CDR3 is CASSLRAGSNGELFF. In nucleotides, the CDR3 is TGTGCCAGCAGCTTACGGGCGGGAAGTAACGGGGAGCTGTTTTTT.

The J gene is TRBJ1-5, the V gene TRBV7-8, with 7 bases that match TRBD1. There are 19 residues in the CDR3. Per the germline V gene, CDR1 is SGHVS and CDR2 is FQNEAQ. V shed 5 bases and J 0 bases; nucleotides not matched to a gene: 16. The CDR3 DNA sequence: TGTGCCAGCAGCGAGAAAGGGGGCTATCTGATTAGTAGCAATCAGCCCCAGCATTTT. Translating gives CASSEKGGYLISSNQPQHF.

The chain combines TRBV7-9 with TRBJ2-7, with D tentatively TRBD2 (5 bases). Trimming shortened V by 1 base and J by 2 bases, and 15 bases separated the two germline ends. The germline V gene encodes CDR1 SEHNR and CDR2 FQNEAQ (reference sequence). The CDR3 is made up of 16 amino acids. Here the CDR3 DNA reads TGTGCCAGCAGCTTAGTTAGGTGGGAGTCCACCTACGAGCAGTACTTC. It is translated as CASSLVRWESTYEQYF.

This chain joins TRBV4-3 and TRBJ2-7; TRBD1 might be the D (5 bases). This CDR3 contains 16 residues. CDR1 is LGHNA and CDR2 is YSLEER in the germline V gene. The germline V and J ends were trimmed by 0 bases and 2 bases, with 14 bases remaining between them. CDR3 loop: CASSQDFPGPTYEQYF. CDR3 coding DNA: TGCGCCAGCAGCCAAGATTTTCCAGGGCCGACCTACGAGCAGTACTTC.

The chain combines TRBV6-6 with TRBJ1-4; D unclear. This CDR3 region has 10 residues. In germline, CDR1 is MNHNY, CDR2 SVGAGI (reference sequence). The V and J ends lost 4 bases and 11 bases respectively, with 5 bases between them. The CDR3 region has the DNA TGTGCCAGCAGTTTCACTAAACTGTTTTTT. It codes for CASSFTKLFF.